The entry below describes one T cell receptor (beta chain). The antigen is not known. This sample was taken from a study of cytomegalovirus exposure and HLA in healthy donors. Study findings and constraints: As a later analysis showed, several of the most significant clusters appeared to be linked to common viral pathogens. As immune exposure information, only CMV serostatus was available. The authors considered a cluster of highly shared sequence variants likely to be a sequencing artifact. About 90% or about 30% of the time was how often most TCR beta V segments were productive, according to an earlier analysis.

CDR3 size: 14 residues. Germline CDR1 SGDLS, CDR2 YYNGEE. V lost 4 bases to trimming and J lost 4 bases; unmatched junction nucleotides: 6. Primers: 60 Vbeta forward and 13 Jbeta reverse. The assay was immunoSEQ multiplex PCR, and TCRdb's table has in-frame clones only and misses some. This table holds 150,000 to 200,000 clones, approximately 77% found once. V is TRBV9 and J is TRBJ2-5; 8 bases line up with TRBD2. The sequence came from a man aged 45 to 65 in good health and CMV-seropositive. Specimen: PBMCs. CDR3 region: CASSLGGARETQYF. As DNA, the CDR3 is TGTGCCAGCAGCCTCGGGGGGGCAAGAGAGACCCAGTACTTC. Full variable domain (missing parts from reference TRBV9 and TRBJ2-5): DSGVTQTPKHLITATGQRVTLRCSPRSGDLSVYWYQQSLDQGLQFLIQYYNGEERAKGNILERFSAQQFPDLHSELNLSSLELGDSALYFCASSLGGARETQYFGPGTRLLVL.